This TCR beta chain appears in the sequencing data of a study of CD8 T cells in ankylosing spondylitis. Points from the study as a whole: A TCR beta motif of fewer than 10 highly homologous variants seemed to mark ankylosing spondylitis blood.

Germline assignment: CDR1 LNHNV and CDR2 YYDKDF (reference sequence). The CDR3 runs 17 residues. The V end lost 0 bases, the J end lost 0 bases, and 12 bases lay between the germline ends. In its sample, this clonotype was seen many times. Its antigen is not identified. TCRdb passed the 5' RACE reads through MiXCR, listing each CDR3 protein once. The sample records fewer than 550,000 distinct CDR3 sequences, approximately 5.3% being singletons. The sample consisted of blood, either unsorted or a sorted T cell fraction (not recorded which). The TCR originated in a male donor with ankylosing spondylitis. The V gene is TRBV15, the J gene TRBJ2-1; no reliable D call. CDR3 loop: CATSRDRGLSSYNEQFF. In nucleotides, the CDR3 is TGTGCCACCAGCAGAGATAGAGGATTGAGCTCCTACAATGAGCAGTTCTTC. The full variable domain, in which reference TRBV15 and TRBJ2-1 provide the parts outside the CDR3, is DAMVIQNPRYQVTQFGKPVTLSCSQTLNHNVMYWYQQKSSQAPKLLFHYYDKDFNNEADTPDNFQSRRPNTSFCFLDIRSPGLGDTAMYLCATSRDRGLSSYNEQFFGPGTRLTVL.